The next 19 T cell receptor beta chains were all read from a single sample in a study of blood T cell repertoires in COVID-19. Method: immunoSEQ multiplex PCR; TCRdb's copy keeps in-frame clones and lacks some. The sample has over 150,000 clones; 84% are singletons. Sequenced sample: peripheral blood. The receptors shown here come from a man between 65 and 85 years old with active or convalescent COVID-19.

The V and J genes are TRBV6-6 and TRBJ1-1, with TRBD1 matching over 10 bases. The V segment lost 6 bases and the J segment 5 bases; nucleotides outside the gene matches: 12. The CDR3 contains 16 residues. The germline V gene encodes CDR1 MNHNY and CDR2 SVGAGI (reference sequence). The CDR3 loop reads CASSQLRQGADTEAFF. Here the CDR3 DNA reads TGTGCCAGCAGCCAATTAAGACAGGGGGCAGATACTGAAGCTTTCTTT.

V is TRBV19 and J is TRBJ1-2; D is ambiguous. CDR1 and CDR2 from the germline V gene are LNHDA and SQIVND (reference sequence). The CDR3 totals 17 residues. V lost 3 bases and J 4 bases, leaving 21 bases between the germline ends. Here the CDR3 reads CASSIRFGRLQRYGYTF. The DNA of the CDR3 is TGTGCCAGTAGTATTAGGTTCGGCAGACTACAACGCTATGGCTACACCTTC.

In its sample, this clone was seen a few times. The chain recombines TRBV5-4 with TRBJ2-1; no firm D call. Germline V lookup: CDR1 SGHNT, CDR2 YYREEE (reference sequence). The CDR3 is made up of 17 amino acids. The V gene lost 2 bases and the J gene lost 7 bases, with 22 bases spanning the gap. The CDR3 sequence: CASSFPRGSLRSNEQFF. CDR3 in DNA: TGTGCCAGCAGCTTCCCTAGAGGTAGCCTGAGAAGTAATGAGCAGTTCTTC.

This chain joins TRBV18 and TRBJ1-6; TRBD1 agrees at 7 bases. Trimming took 4 bases from V and 6 from J; bases not matched to a gene: 9. CDR3 length equals 16 residues. Germline lookup yields CDR1 KGHSH and CDR2 LQKENI. Here the CDR3 reads CASSRLGTETNSPLHF. The DNA for the CDR3 is TGTGCCAGCTCACGGCTCGGGACAGAAACTAATTCACCCCTCCACTTT. The variable domain in full, completed from reference TRBV18 and TRBJ1-6, reads NAGVMQNPRHLVRRRGQEARLRCSPMKGHSHVYWYRQLPEEGLKFMVYLQKENIIDESGMPKERFSAEFPKEGPSILRIQQVVRGDSAAYFCASSRLGTETNSPLHFGNGTRLTVT.

V is TRBV20-1 and J is TRBJ2-1, with D perhaps matching TRBD1 (5 bases). The germline CDR1 and CDR2 sequences are DFQATT and SNEGSKA (reference sequence). CDR3 size: 9 residues. The V end lost 6 bases, the J end lost 9 bases, and 6 bases lay between the germline ends. This chain's CDR3 is CSARAEQFF. CDR3 sequence (DNA): TGCAGTGCCAGGGCTGAGCAGTTCTTC.

The chain combines TRBV7-3 with TRBJ2-2; tentatively, D is TRBD1 (6 bases). V was shortened by 6 bases and J by 1 base, with 12 bases between the two germline ends. The CDR3 covers 15 residues. Germline V gene sequence: CDR1 SGHTA, CDR2 FQGTGA. The CDR3 here is CASSVNRENTGELFF. The CDR3, as DNA: TGTGCCAGCAGTGTGAACAGGGAGAACACCGGGGAGCTGTTTTTT. Looking up the rest from reference TRBV7-3 and TRBJ2-2 gives the full variable domain: GAGVSQTPSNKVTEKGKYVELRCDPISGHTALYWYRQSLGQGPEFLIYFQGTGAADDSGLPNDRFFAVRPEGSVSTLKIQRTERGDSAVYLCASSVNRENTGELFFGEGSRLTVL.

This clone was seen only a few times. The rearrangement links TRBV2 to TRBJ2-7, with TRBD2 matching over 7 bases. Looked up from germline, CDR1 is SNHLY and CDR2 is FYNNEI. The CDR3 is made up of 15 amino acids. Germline trimming cut 10 bases from V and 6 bases from J; bases unmatched to any gene: 18. The CDR3 here is CANLIIGREGSEQYF. Here the CDR3 DNA reads TGTGCCAACCTAATAATAGGCAGGGAGGGATCCGAGCAGTACTTC.

The chain combines TRBV28 with TRBJ2-4; D might be TRBD1 (5 bases). From germline, CDR1 is MDHEN and CDR2 SYDVKM. Trimming took 3 bases from V and 5 from J, leaving 8 bases between them. CDR3 length equals 13 residues. The CDR3 nucleotides are TGTGCCAGCAGTTTGACAGTCCAAAACATTCAGTACTTC. Translating gives CASSLTVQNIQYF.

The rearrangement joins TRBV24-1 to TRBJ2-6; unclear D gene. CDR1 is KGHDR and CDR2 is SFDVKD in the germline V gene. V shed 7 bases and J shed 0 bases, with 9 bases lying between them. This CDR3 is 15 amino acids long. The CDR3 sequence: CATRGSSSGANVLTF. The CDR3 coding sequence is TGTGCCACCAGGGGCTCGAGCTCTGGGGCCAACGTCCTGACTTTC.

The chain recombines TRBV7-2 with TRBJ2-5; 8 positions agree with TRBD1. The CDR3 contains 13 residues. Germline V gene data show CDR1 as SGHTA and CDR2 as FQGNSA. With 5 bases clipped from V and 7 bases from J, the junction kept 6 bases outside the gene matches. The CDR3 is CASSDGQGRTQYF. The CDR3 region has the DNA TGTGCCAGCAGCGACGGACAGGGTCGGACCCAGTACTTC.

This chain connects TRBV5-1 to TRBJ1-1, with 7 bases matching TRBD1. The germline gives CDR1 SGHRS, CDR2 YFSETQ. CDR3 length: 13 amino acids. The V gene end was trimmed by 4 bases and the J gene end by 13 bases; junction bases not matched to a gene: 13. The CDR3 sequence is CASSARQGGPYFF. In DNA, the CDR3 is TGCGCCAGCAGCGCCCGACAGGGAGGCCCCTATTTCTTT.

The chain recombines TRBV19 with TRBJ1-5, with D tentatively TRBD1 (5 bases). Trimming took 5 bases from V and 1 from J, leaving 12 bases between them. Germline V gene data show CDR1 as LNHDA and CDR2 as SQIVND (reference sequence). The CDR3 length is 15 residues. CDR3 nucleotide sequence: TGTGCCAGTAGTCGGGGGTCGTTGAGCAATCAGCCCCAGCATTTT. This gives the protein CASSRGSLSNQPQHF.

The chain carries TRBV7-2 and TRBJ2-2; TRBD2 matches at 10 bases. CDR3 length: 18 residues. V gave up 1 base and J gave up 4 bases; unmatched junction bases: 9. The germline V gene encodes CDR1 SGHTA and CDR2 FQGNSA. CDR3 in amino acids: CASSLGHSGRSGTGELFF. The CDR3 region has the DNA TGTGCCAGCAGCTTAGGACATAGCGGGAGGTCCGGCACCGGGGAGCTGTTTTTT.

The chain is built from TRBV7-2 and TRBJ1-4; possible D gene TRBD1, 6 bases. Germline V gene data show CDR1 as SGHTA and CDR2 as FQGNSA. V dropped 4 bases and J dropped 7 bases, with 16 bases sitting between them. The CDR3 loop spans 15 amino acids. In nucleotides, the CDR3 is TGTGCCAGCAGCTCAAGACGGGGGGGCACTGAAAAACTGTTTTTT. Translating it yields CASSSRRGGTEKLFF.

The chain carries TRBV2 and TRBJ1-2, with D possibly TRBD1 on 6 matching bases. CDR3 length equals 11 residues. The germline V gene encodes CDR1 SNHLY and CDR2 FYNNEI. Trimming cost V 8 bases and J 8 bases, with 12 bases left between them. The CDR3 is CASGQGQGYTF. As DNA, the CDR3 is TGTGCCAGCGGCCAGGGGCAAGGCTACACCTTC.

The chain carries TRBV30 and TRBJ1-2; perhaps TRBD1 as D (6 bases). Trimming removed 1 base at V and 5 bases at J, with 17 bases between. Germline assignment: CDR1 GTSNPN and CDR2 SVGIG (reference sequence). The CDR3 runs 15 residues. CDR3 nucleotide sequence: TGTGCCTGGAGTGAGGGGGGGGCATACGAGTATGGCTACACCTTC. Translating it yields CAWSEGGAYEYGYTF.

The chain recombines TRBV27 with TRBJ1-5, with TRBD1 as a possible D gene (6 bases). Germline loops: CDR1 MNHEY, CDR2 SMNVEV (reference sequence). The CDR3 sequence is 17 residues long. The V and J ends lost 6 bases and 0 bases respectively, with 18 bases between them. Here the CDR3 DNA reads TGTGCCAGCAGCCCAATTGACAGGACGTATAGCAATCAGCCCCAGCATTTT. It encodes CASSPIDRTYSNQPQHF.

This clone was counted between two and nine times. CDR3 nucleotide sequence: TGTGCCAGCAGCGCAACTAGTTTCGGCGACGAGCAGTACTTC. This sequence encodes CASSATSFGDEQYF. The chain uses TRBV7-9 and TRBJ2-7, with D tentatively TRBD2 (5 bases). CDR1 is SEHNR, CDR2 FQNEAQ, per germline (reference sequence). This CDR3 has 14 amino acids. V lost 5 bases, J lost 5 bases, and 16 bases lay in between.

This chain links TRBV29-1 with TRBJ1-5, with TRBD1 matching 8 bases. Germline V gene data show CDR1 as SQVTM and CDR2 as ANQGSEA. The CDR3 is 13 residues long. V gave up 5 bases and J gave up 3 bases; unmatched junction bases: 3. This chain's CDR3 is CSVQGAPNQPQHF. CDR3 DNA sequence: TGCAGCGTTCAGGGGGCCCCCAATCAGCCCCAGCATTTT.